These 5 T cell receptor beta chains came from one sample sequenced in a study of T cell repertoires in cytomegalovirus infection (dated 2019 in TCRdb). Instrument on record: Illumina HiSeq 1500. TCRdb reran the public reads through fastp at Q25 and MiXCR, keeping productive beta chains. Under each unique CDR3 protein, matching rows form one entry showing the most common genes and DNA. In all, the sample holds roughly 60,000 distinct CDR3 sequences, and roughly 34% of those were seen once. The ten biggest clones cover about two thirds of the sample. Their antigens are not known. Sequencing input: PBMCs, sequenced either directly or after in vitro stimulation (not recorded which). The source of these receptors is a human donor in good health (CMV status not recorded). Some clones in this sample may be carry-over from other donors' samples.

The chain links TRBV7-6 to TRBJ2-2; the D is unclear. The CDR3 extends over 14 amino acids. Trimming stripped 1 base from V and 6 bases from J, with 9 bases between. Germline values: CDR1 SGHVS, CDR2 FNYEAQ. The CDR3 sequence: CASSLGFLPGELFF. As DNA, the CDR3 is TGTGCCAGCAGCTTAGGTTTCTTACCCGGGGAGCTGTTTTTT.

The chain carries TRBV19 and TRBJ1-6, with 7 bases identical to TRBD1. V shed 6 bases, J shed 7 bases, and the junction held 12 bases outside the gene matches. Germline V gene data show CDR1 as LNHDA and CDR2 as SQIVND (reference sequence). The CDR3 totals 16 residues. The CDR3 loop reads CASSQLEGTENSPLHF. Here the CDR3 DNA reads TGTGCCAGTAGCCAACTCGAGGGGACAGAGAATTCACCCCTCCACTTT.

This clonotype appeared a few times. V is TRBV4-1 and J is TRBJ1-6; no reliable D call. V shed 0 bases and J shed 8 bases, with 5 bases lying between them. This CDR3 region has 13 residues. Germline CDR1 and CDR2: MGHRA and YSYEKL. The CDR3 loop is CASSQDPYSPLHF. The DNA of the CDR3 is TGCGCCAGCAGCCAAGACCCTTATTCACCCCTCCACTTT.

This clonotype appeared a few times. The V and J genes are TRBV20-1 and TRBJ2-5; weak D call: TRBD2 (5 bases). V shed 6 bases and J shed 2 bases, with 10 bases lying between them. Looked up from germline, CDR1 is DFQATT and CDR2 is SNEGSKA (reference sequence). The CDR3 is 12 amino acids. The CDR3 region is CSAVTGQETQYF. CDR3 in DNA: TGCAGTGCGGTAACGGGGCAAGAGACCCAGTACTTC.

In its sample, this clonotype was seen a few times. This chain connects TRBV5-6 to TRBJ2-5; TRBD2 agrees at 9 bases. The CDR3 is 16 amino acids. In germline, CDR1 is SGHDT, CDR2 YYEEEE. The V and J ends lost 2 bases and 5 bases, in that order; junction bases with no gene match: 10. CDR3 region: CASSLVGGGAKETQYF. The CDR3 DNA sequence: TGTGCCAGCAGCTTAGTAGGCGGGGGGGCTAAGGAGACCCAGTACTTC.